This TCR beta chain was observed in a study of Ad26.COV2.S vaccination and SARS-CoV-2 variants. In the study overall: The vaccine Ad26.COV2.S was put into the muscle once, or twice with 56 days between.

General study results and limits: It was vaccine recipients, not placebo recipients, who had the higher spike-specific TCR breadth.

TCRdb's table, derived via immunoSEQ multiplex PCR, lists solely in-frame clones and lacks some. Here the sample spans roughly 380,000 clones, around 83% being singletons. The sample's treatment: about 20 received Ad26.COV2.S at low or high dose, single or two shots; about 5 received placebo; per-sample allocation not given. Specimens were obtained on day 63 following the first vaccine or placebo injection. This clone was picked up a small number of times. Its target is unknown. This sequence originates from a person aged 18-65 years who received the Ad26.COV2.S COVID-19 vaccine or a placebo. The starting material was peripheral blood, obtained in a trial of Ad26.COV2.S vaccine versus placebo.

CDR3 coding DNA: TGTGCCTGGAGAACTGGACAGGGAGGCTCACCCCTCCACTTT. This codes for CAWRTGQGGSPLHF. The chain is built from TRBV30 and TRBJ1-6; 8 bases agree with TRBD1. V shed 3 bases and J 10 bases; nucleotides not matched to a gene: 8. This CDR3 contains 14 residues. Germline lookup yields CDR1 GTSNPN and CDR2 SVGIG (reference sequence).